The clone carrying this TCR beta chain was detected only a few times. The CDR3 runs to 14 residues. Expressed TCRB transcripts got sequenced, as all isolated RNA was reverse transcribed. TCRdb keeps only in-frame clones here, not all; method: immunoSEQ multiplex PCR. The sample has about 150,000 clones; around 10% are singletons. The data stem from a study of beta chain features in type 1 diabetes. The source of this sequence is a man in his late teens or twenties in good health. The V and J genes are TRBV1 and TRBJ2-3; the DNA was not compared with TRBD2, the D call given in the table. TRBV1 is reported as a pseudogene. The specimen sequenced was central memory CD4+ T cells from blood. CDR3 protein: CTSSSEASTDTQYF. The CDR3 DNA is TGCACCAGCAGCTCCGAAGCTAGCACAGATACGCAGTATTTT.